One TCR beta chain is described in this entry. Its antigen has not been determined. One base away there is no much larger clone; base qualities are not given. TCRbeta CDR3 regions were amplified from genomic DNA using the immunoSEQ Assay, a bias-controlled multiplex PCR. The paper's data handling went like this. Within the assay, amplification of reference gene primers was used to estimate how many nucleated cells each sample contained. To quantify the absolute abundance of each unique TCRbeta CDR3 rearrangement, sequence reads were collapsed and filtered. For each sample, productive Simpson clonality was calculated as the square root of Simpson's diversity index across productive rearrangements. The table comes from immuneACCESS by way of TCRdb, which keeps in-frame sequences with V and J called. Part of the clones is missing from these tables; in studies checked, under half for an unresolved V gene and the rest for unknown reasons. D and trimming were read from the DNA, whereas the V and J calls and clone size are those reported in that table. In this sample the table shows about 150,000 clones, approximately 80% of which occur a single time. The top ten constitute around 5% of the sample.

The CDR3, from cysteine to phenylalanine, totals 17 residues. CDR3 DNA only is kept here, 51 bases in frame from base 1. As encoded in the germline V gene, CDR1 is MDHEN while CDR2 is SYDVKM. V loses 5 bases at its end and J loses 7 bases; junction bases beyond the gene matches: 16. The sample belongs to a study of blood T cell repertoires in COVID-19 (dated by TCRdb to 2020 to 2022). About the study as a whole: Samples from collaborators originated in the United States, Italy and Spain and spanned both the acute and convalescent phases of COVID-19. Deeply sampled blood TCRbeta repertoires from subjects exposed to, actively infected with, or recovered from COVID-19 were included in the dataset. The sample metadata nearly always contained a de-identified subject ID, COVID-19 status, age in years and sex. The material from the prospective study consisted of cDNA or gDNA derived from T cells, B-cell-depleted T cells, or PBMCs. The samples were drawn from two sources: the first 160 participants of the ongoing ImmuneRACE study, and approximately 1,300 subjects contributed by 6 global collaborators. Where HLA class I and class II types were available, the types were taken from metadata supplied by the sample provider, not from assay-based typing. A freely available public database, intended as a resource for researchers studying the immune response to SARS-CoV-2, is where the repertoires were released.

What the work shows at the level of the full study, not this receptor alone: The quantity of clinical and demographic metadata differed by source and by participant and was supplied without curation.

In the prospective study, participants were roughly 18 to 89 years old, resided in 24 geographic areas of the United States, and were enrolled through a virtual design. To assign participants to cohorts, the prospective study relied on clinical history that participants themselves reported in a screening survey and a study questionnaire. Exposed participants were defined as having been in contact with someone with a PCR-confirmed or clinician-diagnosed COVID-19 case within 2 weeks of study entry. Mobile phlebotomists in the prospective study collected whole blood, serum and a nasopharyngeal or oropharyngeal swab from every participant. Prospective study participants could optionally give additional blood draws and questionnaires over an approximately two-month period. Before DNA extraction, prospective study blood samples were shipped either frozen or at room temperature.

The source is a man between 65 and 85 years old who had been exposed to COVID-19. The rearrangement joined TRBV28 to TRBJ1-5; 8 bases in the junction line up with TRBD1. Sequenced input: PBMCs or T cells enriched from blood (not recorded which). The CDR3 protein is CASSGRTGPIIRQPQHF. The nucleotides read TGTGCCAGCAGTGGTCGGACAGGGCCTATAATAAGACAGCCCCAGCATTTT.